A single sample is the source of the 18 T cell receptor beta chains below, sequenced in a study of graft-versus-host responses after intestinal transplantation. What these receptors recognize is not known. Sequencing used immunoSEQ multiplex PCR; TCRdb keeps in-frame clones, though not all of them. Of about 85,000 clones listed, approximately 89% were seen once; the top ten hold around 7.6%. Here the sequenced sample was unstimulated CD8+ T cells sorted from spleen or lymph node cells, taken before transplant. These receptor sequences come from a human donor who was the organ donor for an intestinal transplant.

This sequence joins TRBV4-1 and TRBJ1-2; D is uncertain. This CDR3 has 14 amino acids. Looked up from germline, CDR1 is MGHRA and CDR2 is YSYEKL. V gave up 1 base and J gave up 3 bases, with 9 bases separating them. The CDR3: CASSQVGSDYGYTF. DNA of the CDR3: TGCGCCAGCAGCCAAGTGGGGAGTGACTATGGCTACACCTTC.

V gene TRBV5-8 combines with J gene TRBJ2-2, with D possibly being TRBD1 (5 bases). Germline-derived CDR1 and CDR2 are SGHTS and YDEGEE. This CDR3 region has 19 residues. V was clipped by 4 bases and J by 1 base, with 23 bases between them. The CDR3 bases are TGTGCCAGCAGCGCTGAACCGAGAATCAGGGAACGGAACACCGGGGAGCTGTTTTTT. Translating it yields CASSAEPRIRERNTGELFF.

The V and J genes are TRBV27 and TRBJ1-1; D is possibly TRBD1 (6 bases). Germline assignment: CDR1 MNHEY and CDR2 SMNVEV (reference sequence). V dropped 6 bases and J dropped 1 base, with 12 bases sitting between them. The CDR3 has 14 amino acids. The CDR3 is CASRQGGGNTEAFF. For the CDR3, the DNA is TGTGCCAGCAGACAGGGAGGGGGGAACACTGAAGCTTTCTTT.

The chain recombines TRBV4-1 with TRBJ2-7; D possibly matches TRBD1 or TRBD2 (5 bases each). Germline V gives CDR1 MGHRA, CDR2 YSYEKL. V was pared by 4 bases and J by 1 base, with 17 bases between. This CDR3 spans 16 amino acids. In nucleotides, the CDR3 is TGCGCCAGCAGCCCTTATCTGGGGGAATGGTCCTACGAGCAGTACTTC. It encodes CASSPYLGEWSYEQYF.

The V call is TRBV5-5, the J call TRBJ2-7; D assignment may be TRBD1 or TRBD2 (5 bases each). Germline V gene sequence: CDR1 SGHKS, CDR2 YYEKEE (reference sequence). V lost 4 bases, J lost 7 bases, and 24 bases lay in between. CDR3 length equals 16 residues. CDR3 residues: CASSPDGTGMTGEQYF. In DNA form, the CDR3 reads TGTGCCAGCAGCCCCGATGGGACCGGGATGACGGGAGAGCAGTACTTC.

In DNA form, the CDR3 reads TGTGCCAGCAGTTACAGCCCTTTATACGAGCAGTACTTC. Residues: CASSYSPLYEQYF. The V and J genes are TRBV6-5 and TRBJ2-7, with unresolved D. The germline gives CDR1 MNHEY, CDR2 SVGAGI. V shed 2 bases and J shed 4 bases, with 9 bases lying between them. The CDR3 is 13 amino acids.

The chain uses TRBV6-5 and TRBJ1-1; 11 nucleotides match TRBD1. J was trimmed by 11 bases and V by 2 bases; bases with no gene match: 7. Germline assignment: CDR1 MNHEY and CDR2 SVGAGI. The CDR3 totals 14 residues. In DNA, the CDR3 is TGTGCCAGCAGTTACCTCGGACAGGGGGCGAAGGCTTTCTTT. This gives the protein CASSYLGQGAKAFF.

In its sample, this clone was seen once. Other DNA sequences in the same sample also yield this CDR3. The rearrangement links TRBV11-2 to TRBJ1-4; a weak D match, TRBD1 (6 bases). The CDR3 has 19 residues. Per the germline V gene, CDR1 is SGHAT and CDR2 is FQNNGV. The V end was cut by 5 bases, the J end by 3 bases, with 25 bases between. Here the CDR3 DNA reads TGTGCCAGCAGCCGCGACGTCGCGCGGGGGCTTACGGCTAATGAAAAACTGTTTTTT. Encoded protein: CASSRDVARGLTANEKLFF.

The chain combines TRBV9 with TRBJ1-1; D not resolved. V gave up 5 bases and J gave up 2 bases, with 13 bases separating them. Germline V gives CDR1 SGDLS, CDR2 YYNGEE. This CDR3 contains 14 residues. The CDR3 protein is CASSYDAFNTEAFF. CDR3 nucleotide sequence: TGTGCCAGCAGTTATGACGCCTTCAACACTGAAGCTTTCTTT.

This clone has only one observation. V gene TRBV5-1 combines with J gene TRBJ2-5; 10 positions agree with TRBD2. After removal of 4 bases from V and 0 bases from J, the junction contained 6 bases not matched to a gene. The V gene's germline CDR1 is SGHRS and CDR2 YFSETQ. The CDR3 extends over 16 amino acids. The CDR3 loop reads CASSHPSGGDQETQYF. The CDR3 DNA reads TGCGCCAGCAGCCACCCTAGCGGGGGAGACCAAGAGACCCAGTACTTC.

This clone was found once. The genes are TRBV19 and TRBJ1-2; 8 bases are a match to TRBD1. The ends lost 5 bases at V and 4 bases at J; junction bases unmatched: 3. CDR1 and CDR2 (germline): LNHDA, SQIVND (reference sequence). This CDR3 has 13 residues. The CDR3, as DNA: TGTGCCAGTAGTCCTGGACAGGGCTATGGCTACACCTTC. Translating it yields CASSPGQGYGYTF.

The rearrangement uses TRBV10-2 and TRBJ1-5; D is unresolved. Per germline, CDR1 WSHSY and CDR2 SAAADI. V shed 3 bases and J shed 0 bases, with 15 bases lying between them. This CDR3 region has 17 residues. The CDR3 loop is CASSDPKREYSNQPQHF. The CDR3, as DNA: TGCGCCAGCAGTGACCCGAAGCGGGAATATAGCAATCAGCCCCAGCATTTT.

The chain is built from TRBV5-1 and TRBJ2-7, with D perhaps given as TRBD1 or TRBD2 (5 bases each). The CDR3 consists of 16 residues. The germline V and J ends were trimmed by 2 bases and 6 bases, with 21 bases remaining between them. Germline assignment: CDR1 SGHRS and CDR2 YFSETQ. The CDR3 DNA reads TGCGCCAGCAGCTTTATTGAGGGACCTATAGCTCTCGAGCAGTACTTC. As protein: CASSFIEGPIALEQYF. The complete variable domain, with remaining parts taken from reference TRBV5-1 and TRBJ2-7, reads KAGVTQTPRYLIKTRGQQVTLSCSPISGHRSVSWYQQTPGQGLQFLFEYFSETQRNKGNFPGRFSGRQFSNSRSEMNVSTLELGDSALYLCASSFIEGPIALEQYFGPGTRLTVT.

This sequence joins TRBV5-1 and TRBJ1-1, with TRBD1 matching over 10 bases. Trimming took 7 bases from V and 7 from J; bases not matched to a gene: 7. This CDR3 has 13 residues. Germline CDR1 reads SGHRS; CDR2 reads YFSETQ. CDR3 residues: CASRGQGENEAFF. CDR3 coding DNA: TGCGCCAGCCGAGGACAGGGGGAGAATGAAGCTTTCTTT.

The chain joins TRBV9 to TRBJ2-1; 9 bases agree with TRBD2. Germline CDR1 SGDLS, CDR2 YYNGEE. V lost 3 bases and J lost 5; bases outside the gene matches: 3. The CDR3 covers 14 residues. CDR3 sequence reads: CASSAGTSNNEQFF. CDR3 nucleotide sequence: TGTGCCAGCAGCGCAGGGACTAGCAACAATGAGCAGTTCTTC.

This clone was picked up a small number of times. This chain connects TRBV11-2 to TRBJ2-6; weak D call: TRBD2 (5 bases). The V gene lost 3 bases and the J gene lost 1 base, with 7 bases spanning the gap. CDR3 length: 15 amino acids. Germline V CDR1 and CDR2: SGHAT, FQNNGV. Here the CDR3 reads CASSFSESGANVLTF. CDR3 bases: TGTGCCAGCAGCTTTAGCGAATCTGGGGCCAACGTCCTGACTTTC.

This sequence joins TRBV20-1 and TRBJ1-1; no definite D call. V gave up 2 bases and J gave up 3 bases, with 4 bases separating them. Germline assignment: CDR1 DFQATT and CDR2 SNEGSKA (reference sequence). The CDR3 spans 11 residues. CDR3 sequence reads: CSARSYTEAFF. The CDR3 bases are TGCAGTGCTAGATCTTACACTGAAGCTTTCTTT.

The table lists this clone with a count of one. This chain uses TRBV2 with TRBJ2-3; D gene ambiguous. Germline V lookup: CDR1 SNHLY, CDR2 FYNNEI. The CDR3 totals 14 residues. V dropped 7 bases and J dropped 4 bases, with 15 bases sitting between them. CDR3 DNA sequence: TGTGCCAGCATTGGCTGGGCCAGCCCAGATACGCAGTATTTT. It specifies CASIGWASPDTQYF.